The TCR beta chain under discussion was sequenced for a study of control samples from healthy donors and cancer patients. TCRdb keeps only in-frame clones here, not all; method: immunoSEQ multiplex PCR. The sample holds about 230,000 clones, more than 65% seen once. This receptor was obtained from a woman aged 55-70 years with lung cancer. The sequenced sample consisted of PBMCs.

Here the CDR3 reads CASSLLQQSSYEQYF. DNA of the CDR3: TGCGCCAGCAGCTTGCTGCAGCAGAGCTCCTACGAGCAGTACTTC. V and J are TRBV5-1 and TRBJ2-7; D uncertain. The CDR3 spans 15 residues. Germline CDR1 is SGHRS and CDR2 is YFSETQ. Trimming took 1 base from V and 0 from J, leaving 11 bases between them. Using reference TRBV5-1 and TRBJ2-7 for the parts outside the CDR3, the full variable domain is KAGVTQTPRYLIKTRGQQVTLSCSPISGHRSVSWYQQTPGQGLQFLFEYFSETQRNKGNFPGRFSGRQFSNSRSEMNVSTLELGDSALYLCASSLLQQSSYEQYFGPGTRLTVT.